This T cell receptor (beta chain) was recovered during a study of radiation and T cells in renal cell carcinoma (dated by TCRdb to 2018 to 2021). Regarding the study in general: The samples were drawn from a clinical trial, where primary renal cell carcinomas were treated with 15 Gy of stereotactic body radiation therapy and then removed by nephrectomy 4 weeks afterward. In total, around 53 samples, comprising approximately 26 tumors and around 27 peripheral blood samples, were subjected to TCR beta sequencing. In the approximately 53 samples combined, 4 million to 5 million unique CDR3 nucleotide sequences were found, encoding 2 million to 3 million unique CDR3 amino acid sequences. Beyond this particular receptor, the publication reports: Effects of radiation dose or scheduling on the TCR repertoire could not be addressed with the single-armed trial design. Because pretreatment tumor biopsies were not available, the study could not determine whether clonotypes were already present within the tumor at baseline. In blood, the top tumor clonotypes increased between baseline and 2 weeks post-radiation and then shrank by 4 weeks, which suggests that tumor-resident clones expanded only transiently. Dynamics of the blood repertoire were not tracked past 4 weeks after treatment.

This sample's time point label indicates: baseline pretreatment blood. The sample's treatment or condition label is to be understood as: 15 Gy SBRT to primary tumor, nephrectomy 4 weeks later. Serial peripheral blood from radiation-treated patients was sampled at baseline, 2 weeks and 4 weeks after SBRT to track tumor-enriched clonotypes. Renal cell carcinoma with clear cell pathology was present in all patients. Genomic DNA for TCR sequencing was prepared using the QIAamp DNA Blood Mini Kit (Qiagen). The analyses included just those samples that passed every quality control check. Comments on this clone: Its specific antigen is unknown. The sample holds no much larger clone one base away, and base qualities are not on file.

Following the manufacturer's recommendations, the immunoSEQ kit was used to generate TCR beta libraries from genomic DNA. Library preparation used a first multiplex PCR with proprietary primers, then a second PCR adding unique barcodes, with bead cleanups after each round. Each sample batch included a kit-provided positive control reaction and a negative control reaction. The final libraries underwent checking on an Agilent 4200 TapeStation D1000 ScreenTape, volumetric pooling, and quantification by qPCR. Sequencing was performed on an Illumina NextSeq500 with a MidOutput 150-cycle cartridge, and 156 Read1 and 15 Index1 cycles were run with kit custom primers. The pooled library was loaded at around 1 pM, and approximately 19% PhiX control was spiked in. The study's own analysis went as follows. The vendor-processed data were analyzed in R, and a clonotype was defined as all T cells that share the same CDR3 nucleotide sequence. For clone abundance analyses, frequencies were normalized to the 10,000 most abundant clones per sample. Public T cell clones, which averaged fewer than five per sample, were removed prior to analysis. An abundance difference of at least 32-fold between compartments was the criterion for calling clonotypes tumor-enriched or baseline blood-enriched. Clonotypes expanded or contracted between blood time points were identified with a beta-binomial differential abundance model. Tumor-blood repertoire similarity was measured with the Baroni-Urbani and Buser coefficient, and groups were compared using two-tailed Wilcoxon tests in R. TCRdb obtained this table from immuneACCESS and retained in-frame rearrangements with V and J assigned. These tables miss some clones; where compared with another copy, unresolved V genes account for less than half of the shortfall, and the remainder is unexplained. That table is the source of V, J and clone size, and D and trimming were worked out from the DNA. For this sample the table gives 90,000 to 95,000 clones, of which 70% to 85% were detected only once. Approximately 6.4% of the sample lies in the top ten.

The source of this sequence is a man between 60 and 75 years old with renal cell carcinoma. The starting material was blood, obtained from a patient whose treatment included radiotherapy and nephrectomy.

The nucleotide sequence is TGTGCCAGCAGTTTGGAGGGTATCGATGGTGAAAAACTGTTTTTT. Its translation reads: CASSLEGIDGEKLFF. This chain is built from TRBV6-6 and TRBJ1-4; the D gene is not confidently resolved. From the cysteine through the phenylalanine, the CDR3 covers 15 amino acids. CDR3 DNA is the only sequence kept; it has 45 bases, read in frame from the first base. The germline V gene (reference sequence) yields MNHNY for CDR1 and SVGAGI for CDR2. Cut back by 4 bases and 7 bases, the V and J ends lie 16 bases apart.